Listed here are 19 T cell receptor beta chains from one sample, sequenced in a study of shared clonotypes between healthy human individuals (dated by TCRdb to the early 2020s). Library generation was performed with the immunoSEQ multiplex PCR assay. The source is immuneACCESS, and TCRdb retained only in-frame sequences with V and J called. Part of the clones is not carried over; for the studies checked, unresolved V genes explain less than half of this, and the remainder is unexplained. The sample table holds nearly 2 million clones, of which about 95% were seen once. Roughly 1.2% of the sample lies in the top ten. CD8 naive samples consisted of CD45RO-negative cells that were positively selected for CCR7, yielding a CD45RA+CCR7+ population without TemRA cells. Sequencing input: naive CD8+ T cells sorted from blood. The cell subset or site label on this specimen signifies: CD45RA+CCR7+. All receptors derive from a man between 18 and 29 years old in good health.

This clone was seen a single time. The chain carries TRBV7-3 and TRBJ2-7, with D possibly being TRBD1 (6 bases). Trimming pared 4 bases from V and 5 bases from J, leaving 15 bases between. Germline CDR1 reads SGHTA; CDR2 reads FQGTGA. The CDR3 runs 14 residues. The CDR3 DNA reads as TGTGCCAGCAGCTCGGGTGTGGGGGCCAACGAGCAGTACTTC. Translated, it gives CASSSGVGANEQYF.

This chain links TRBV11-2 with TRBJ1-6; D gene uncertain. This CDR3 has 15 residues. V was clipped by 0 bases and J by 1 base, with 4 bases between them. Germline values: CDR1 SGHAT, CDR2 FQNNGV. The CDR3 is CASSLDESYNSPLHF. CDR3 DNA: TGTGCCAGCAGCTTAGATGAGTCCTATAATTCACCCCTCCACTTT.

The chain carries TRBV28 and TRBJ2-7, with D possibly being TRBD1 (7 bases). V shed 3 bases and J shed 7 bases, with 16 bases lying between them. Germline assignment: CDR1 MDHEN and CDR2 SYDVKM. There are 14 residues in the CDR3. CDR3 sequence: CASSFYETGTEQYF. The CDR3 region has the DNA TGTGCCAGCAGTTTCTATGAGACAGGGACTGAGCAGTACTTC.

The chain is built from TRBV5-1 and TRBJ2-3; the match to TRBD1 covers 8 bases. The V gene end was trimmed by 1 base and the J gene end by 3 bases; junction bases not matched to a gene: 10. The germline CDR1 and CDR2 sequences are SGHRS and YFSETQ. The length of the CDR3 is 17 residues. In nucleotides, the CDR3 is TGCGCCAGCAGCTTGATTTTGCATGGACAGGGAACAGATACGCAGTATTTT. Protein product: CASSLILHGQGTDTQYF.

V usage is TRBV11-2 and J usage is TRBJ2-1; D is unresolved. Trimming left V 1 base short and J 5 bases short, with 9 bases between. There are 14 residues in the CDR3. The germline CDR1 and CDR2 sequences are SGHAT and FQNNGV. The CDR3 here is CASSLALYDNEQFF. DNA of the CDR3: TGTGCCAGCAGCTTAGCACTGTACGACAATGAGCAGTTCTTC.

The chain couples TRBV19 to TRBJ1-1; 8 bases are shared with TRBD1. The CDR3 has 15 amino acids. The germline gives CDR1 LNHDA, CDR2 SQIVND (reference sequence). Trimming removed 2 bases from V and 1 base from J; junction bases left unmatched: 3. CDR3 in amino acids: CASSISGQGNTEAFF. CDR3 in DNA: TGTGCCAGTAGTATATCCGGACAGGGGAACACTGAAGCTTTCTTT. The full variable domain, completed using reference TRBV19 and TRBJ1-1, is DGGITQSPKYLFRKEGQNVTLSCEQNLNHDAMYWYRQDPGQGLRLIYYSQIVNDFQKGDIAEGYSVSREKKESFPLTVTSAQKNPTAFYLCASSISGQGNTEAFFGQGTRLTVV.

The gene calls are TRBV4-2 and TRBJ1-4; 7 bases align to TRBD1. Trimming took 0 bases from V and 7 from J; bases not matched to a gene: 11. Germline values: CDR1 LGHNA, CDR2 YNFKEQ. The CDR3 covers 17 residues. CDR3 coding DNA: TGTGCCAGCAGCCAAGAGATAAGCGGGACAGCCGGTGAAAAACTGTTTTTT. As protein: CASSQEISGTAGEKLFF.

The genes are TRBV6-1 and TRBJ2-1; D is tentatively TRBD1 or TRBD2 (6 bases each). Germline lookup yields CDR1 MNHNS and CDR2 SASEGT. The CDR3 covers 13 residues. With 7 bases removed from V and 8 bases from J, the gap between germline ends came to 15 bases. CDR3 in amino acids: CASTGWGADEQFF. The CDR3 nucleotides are TGTGCCAGCACCGGGTGGGGGGCCGATGAGCAGTTCTTC.

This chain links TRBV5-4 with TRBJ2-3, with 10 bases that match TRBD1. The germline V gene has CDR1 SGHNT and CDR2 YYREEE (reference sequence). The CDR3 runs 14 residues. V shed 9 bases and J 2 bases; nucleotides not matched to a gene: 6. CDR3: CAMLGQGNTDTQYF. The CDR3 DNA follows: TGTGCCATGCTGGGACAGGGGAACACAGATACGCAGTATTTT.

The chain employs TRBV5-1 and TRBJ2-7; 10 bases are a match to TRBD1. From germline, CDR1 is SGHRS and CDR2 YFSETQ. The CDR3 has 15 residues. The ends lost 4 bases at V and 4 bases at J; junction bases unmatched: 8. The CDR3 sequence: CASSTAGTGVYEQYF. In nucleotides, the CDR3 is TGCGCCAGCAGCACAGCCGGGACAGGGGTATACGAGCAGTACTTC.

CDR3 loop: CASSFFRTDYGYTF. CDR3 nucleotide sequence: TGTGCCAGCAGTTTTTTCCGGACGGACTATGGCTACACCTTC. The rearrangement joins TRBV28 to TRBJ1-2; no reliable D call. The V gene lost 3 bases and the J gene lost 3 bases, with 11 bases spanning the gap. Germline-derived CDR1 and CDR2 are MDHEN and SYDVKM. CDR3 length equals 14 residues.

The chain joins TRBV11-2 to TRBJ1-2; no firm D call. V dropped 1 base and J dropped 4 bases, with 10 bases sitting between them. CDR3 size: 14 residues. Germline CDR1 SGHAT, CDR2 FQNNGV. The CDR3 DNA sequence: TGTGCCAGCAGCTTAGTTACAGATCCCTATGGCTACACCTTC. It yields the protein CASSLVTDPYGYTF.

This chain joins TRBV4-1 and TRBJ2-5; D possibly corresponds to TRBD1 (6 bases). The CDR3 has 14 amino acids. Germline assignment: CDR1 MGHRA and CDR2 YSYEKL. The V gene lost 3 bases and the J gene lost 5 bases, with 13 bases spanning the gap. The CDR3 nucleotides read TGCGCCAGCAGCCAGGGGGCGGGTAGTGAGACCCAGTACTTC. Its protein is CASSQGAGSETQYF.

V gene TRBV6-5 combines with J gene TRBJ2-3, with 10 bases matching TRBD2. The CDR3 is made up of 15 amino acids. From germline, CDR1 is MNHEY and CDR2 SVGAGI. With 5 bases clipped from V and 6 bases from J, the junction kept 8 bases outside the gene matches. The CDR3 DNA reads TGTGCCAGCAGTCCCTTGTCTAGCGGGGGCGATACGCAGTATTTT. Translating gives CASSPLSSGGDTQYF.

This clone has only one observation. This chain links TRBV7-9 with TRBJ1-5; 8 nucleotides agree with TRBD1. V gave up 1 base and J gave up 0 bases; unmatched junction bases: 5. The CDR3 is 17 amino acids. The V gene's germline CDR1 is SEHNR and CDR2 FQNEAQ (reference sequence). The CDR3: CASSLVTGGYSNQPQHF. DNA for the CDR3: TGTGCCAGCAGCTTAGTTACAGGGGGTTATAGCAATCAGCCCCAGCATTTT.

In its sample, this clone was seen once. The CDR3 loop is CASSQDREVWGNEQFF. The DNA for the CDR3 is TGCGCCAGCAGCCAAGATAGGGAGGTTTGGGGAAATGAGCAGTTCTTC. V is TRBV4-3 and J is TRBJ2-1; TRBD2 is a possible D gene (6 bases). V was pared by 0 bases and J by 7 bases, with 16 bases between. The germline V gene encodes CDR1 LGHNA and CDR2 YSLEER. The CDR3 has 16 residues.

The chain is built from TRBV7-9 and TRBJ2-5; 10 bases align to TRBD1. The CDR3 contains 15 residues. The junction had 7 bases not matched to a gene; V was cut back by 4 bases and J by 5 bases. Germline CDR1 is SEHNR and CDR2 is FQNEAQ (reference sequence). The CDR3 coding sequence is TGTGCCAGCAGCTGGGGACAGGGGACCATTGAGACCCAGTACTTC. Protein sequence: CASSWGQGTIETQYF.

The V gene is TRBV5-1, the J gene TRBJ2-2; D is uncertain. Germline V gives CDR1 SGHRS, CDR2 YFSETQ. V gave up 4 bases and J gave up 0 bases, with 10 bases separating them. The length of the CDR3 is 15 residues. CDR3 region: CASSIEQPNTGELFF. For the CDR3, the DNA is TGCGCCAGCAGCATAGAGCAACCGAACACCGGGGAGCTGTTTTTT.

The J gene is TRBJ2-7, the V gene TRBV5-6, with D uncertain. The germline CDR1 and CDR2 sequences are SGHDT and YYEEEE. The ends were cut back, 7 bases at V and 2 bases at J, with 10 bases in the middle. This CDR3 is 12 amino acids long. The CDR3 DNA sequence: TGTGCCAGCGGGTCCAGCGCCTACGAGCAGTACTTC. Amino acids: CASGSSAYEQYF. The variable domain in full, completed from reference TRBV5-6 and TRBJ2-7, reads DAGVTQSPTHLIKTRGQQVTLRCSPKSGHDTVSWYQQALGQGPQFIFQYYEEEERQRGNFPDRFSGHQFPNYSSELNVNALLLGDSALYLCASGSSAYEQYFGPGTRLTVT.